These T cell receptor beta chains were read from a single sample in a study of T cells after yellow fever vaccination. TCRdb re-analysed the 5' RACE reads in MiXCR, keeping a single row per CDR3 protein. In the table there are some 670,000 distinct CDR3 sequences, around 12% of which are singletons. The sample consisted of PBMCs, taken on the day of the yellow fever booster vaccination. All receptors come from a man between 25 and 39 years old who received the YFV17D yellow fever vaccine. Both conserved end residues are part of each CDR3. The D gene is left open where the match is weak. Expanded clones get a size class; other rows say once, few or many, or leave the size out.

14 | TRBJ1-5 | NA | NA | TRBV12-3/TRBV12-4 | TGTGCCAGCAGTCACACAGGAGAAAATCAGCCCCAGCATTTT | CASSHTGENQPQHF
15 | TRBJ2-1 | TRBD2 | NA | TRBV30 | TGTGCCTGGAGCGGGACTAGCGGGAGTGGGAATGAGCAGTTCTTC | CAWSGTSGSGNEQFF
14 | TRBJ2-7 | NA | NA | TRBV4-3 | TGCGCCAGCAGCCAAGAGATTGGGCGGAGGGAGCAGTACTTC | CASSQEIGRREQYF
16 | TRBJ2-5 | NA | few | TRBV29-1 | TGCAGCGTGTTCCGGGACGCCAATACCTACCAAGAGACCCAGTACTTC | CSVFRDANTYQETQYF
16 | TRBJ2-1 | TRBD2 | NA | TRBV28 | TGTGCCAGCAGCGGTTGGGGGGGTAGCTCCTACAATGAGCAGTTCTTC | CASSGWGGSSYNEQFF
11 | TRBJ2-2 | NA | many | TRBV29-1 | TGCAGCGCGGGACGTTTCGGGGAGCTGTTTTTT | CSAGRFGELFF
11 | TRBJ2-1 | NA | few | TRBV12-3/TRBV12-4 | TGTGCCAGCAGTTACGCTGATGAGCAGTTCTTC | CASSYADEQFF
14 | TRBJ2-7 | TRBD1 | many | TRBV7-2 | TGTGCCAGCAGCGACCAGGGGGCCTCCTACGAGCAGTACTTC | CASSDQGASYEQYF
16 | TRBJ2-2 | TRBD2 | few | TRBV6-1 | TGTGCCAGCAGTCATGGAGCGGGAGGGGACACCGGGGAGCTGTTTTTT | CASSHGAGGDTGELFF
11 | TRBJ2-1 | TRBD2 | NA | TRBV29-1 | TGCAAAGCGGGGCAAATCAATGAGCAGTTCTTC | CKAGQINEQFF
11 | TRBJ2-3 | NA | few | TRBV30 | TGTGCCTGGAGCCAGGGGGATACGCAGTATTTT | CAWSQGDTQYF
13 | TRBJ2-5 | NA | few | TRBV5-1 | TGCGCCAGCAGCGTCCGGCTCCAAGAGACCCAGTACTTC | CASSVRLQETQYF
15 | TRBJ2-1 | TRBD2 | NA | TRBV7-9 | TGTGCCAGCACCCGGACCGGGACTAGCGCCAATGAGCAGTTCTTC | CASTRTGTSANEQFF
15 | TRBJ2-1 | NA | NA | TRBV14 | TGTGCCAGCAGTCTACTAGCTACCTCCTACAATGAGCAGTTCTTC | CASSLLATSYNEQFF
11 | TRBJ2-1 | NA | NA | TRBV20-1 | TGCAGTGCTAGCGTCGCACGGGAGCAGTTCTTC | CSASVAREQFF
15 | TRBJ2-5 | NA | few | TRBV6-5 | TGTGCCAGCAGTTACGGCCAGGGGGGCCAAGAGACCCAGTACTTC | CASSYGQGGQETQYF
15 | TRBJ2-3 | TRBD1 | NA | TRBV5-1 | TGCGCCAGCAGCTTTAGACAGGGTGAGACAGATACGCAGTATTTT | CASSFRQGETDTQYF
16 | TRBJ2-7 | TRBD2 | NA | TRBV3-1 | TGTGCCAGCAGCCAAGGGACTAGCGGGAGGCTGGGTGAGCAGTACTTC | CASSQGTSGRLGEQYF
14 | TRBJ2-7 | NA | NA | TRBV20-1 | TGCAGTGCTAGAGGGGCTACCGGGGGATACGAGCAGTACTTC | CSARGATGGYEQYF
16 | TRBJ1-1 | NA | few | TRBV6-6 | TGTGCCAGCAGTATTGCAGGGTTTTTTAAGGACACTGAAGCTTTCTTT | CASSIAGFFKDTEAFF
16 | TRBJ2-5 | NA | few | TRBV7-9 | TGTGCCAGCAGCCACCCTCGGGCAGAACTCCAAGAGACCCAGTACTTC | CASSHPRAELQETQYF
14 | TRBJ2-1 | NA | NA | TRBV24-1 | TGTGCCACCAGTGATACGGGACCTAACAATGAGCAGTTCTTC | CATSDTGPNNEQFF
17 | TRBJ1-2 | NA | once | TRBV4-1 | TGCGCCAGCAGCCAAGTAATCACCCCGCAGGGGAACTATGGCTACACCTTC | CASSQVITPQGNYGYTF
14 | TRBJ1-2 | NA | NA | TRBV15 | TGTGCCACCAGCAGAGATCATCAGGGTCGTGGCTACACCTTC | CATSRDHQGRGYTF
16 | TRBJ2-1 | NA | few | TRBV7-3 | TGTGCCAGCAGCATTCTACGCGGGACAGACCCCAAGGAGCAGTTCTTC | CASSILRGTDPKEQFF
14 | TRBJ2-5 | TRBD2 | many | TRBV20-1 | TGCAGTGCAAAACTTAGCGGGAGGGAAGGGACCCAGTACTTC | CSAKLSGREGTQYF
13 | TRBJ1-1 | TRBD1 | many | TRBV20-1 | TGCAGTGCTCCCGGGACAGGGGGCACTGAAGCTTTCTTT | CSAPGTGGTEAFF
14 | TRBJ2-1 | TRBD1 | NA | TRBV30 | TGTGCCTGGAGTGTGGTGACAGGGCTGAATGAGCAGTTCTTC | CAWSVVTGLNEQFF
16 | TRBJ2-1 | NA | NA | TRBV5-6 | TGTGCCAGCAGCCCCCCGTCGGTAAGAGGGTACAATGAGCAGTTCTTC | CASSPPSVRGYNEQFF
16 | TRBJ2-7 | NA | few | TRBV15 | TGTGCCACCAGCATAGTAGGGCAGGGACAAACCTACGAGCAGTACTTC | CATSIVGQGQTYEQYF
13 | TRBJ2-1 | NA | few | TRBV14 | TGTGCCAGCAGCCAGACCGTGGTTGGAGAGCAGTTCTTC | CASSQTVVGEQFF
15 | TRBJ2-1 | TRBD2 | NA | TRBV7-9 | TGTGCCAGCAACTCACCGGGACTAGGAAACAATGAGCAGTTCTTC | CASNSPGLGNNEQFF
15 | TRBJ2-2 | TRBD1 | few | TRBV24-1 | TGTGCCACCAGCCCCGGACAGGGGTTTACCGGGGAGCTGTTTTTT | CATSPGQGFTGELFF
14 | TRBJ2-1 | NA | NA | TRBV19 | TGTGCCAGTAGTAGACAGATAACCAACAATGAGCAGTTCTTC | CASSRQITNNEQFF
13 | TRBJ2-7 | TRBD2 | NA | TRBV29-1 | TGCAGCGTACCGGGACTAGCTTCCCACGAGCAGTACTTC | CSVPGLASHEQYF
17 | TRBJ2-4 | NA | NA | TRBV7-2 | TGTGCCAGCAGCTACAGATCGGGGGCGCAGGTCAAAAACATTCAGTACTTC | CASSYRSGAQVKNIQYF
12 | TRBJ1-2 | NA | NA | TRBV2 | TGTGCCAGCATTCTGGGAGACTATGGCTACACCTTC | CASILGDYGYTF
17 | TRBJ2-1 | TRBD2 | NA | TRBV25-1 | TGTGCCAGCAGTCGCCTAGCGGGGGCCGGGTCCTACAATGAGCAGTTCTTC | CASSRLAGAGSYNEQFF
15 | TRBJ2-5 | TRBD1 | few | TRBV29-1 | TGCAGCGCCTGGTCCCCCCGGGACAGCCAAGAGACCCAGTACTTC | CSAWSPRDSQETQYF
15 | TRBJ2-3 | TRBD2 | many | TRBV5-1 | TGCGCCAGCAGCTTGGTGGCTAGCGGTAGAGATACGCAGTATTTT | CASSLVASGRDTQYF